This TCR beta chain comes out of a study of identical twins. The study, taken as a whole, reports: The abundant beta clonotypes from cord blood had fewer insertions, and memory repertoires had none of this.

The donor group consisted entirely of healthy Caucasians. TCRdb passed the 5' RACE reads through MiXCR, listing each CDR3 protein once. The repertoire includes approximately 670,000 distinct CDR3 sequences, over 5% of them detected once, and roughly 1.8% sits in the top ten. Turning to this clonotype: Its antigen is unknown.

Sequenced input: naive T cells sorted from blood. The sequence came from a man aged 18 to 29 in good health.

CDR3 DNA sequence: TGCGCCAGCAGCTCCCTCATCCTAGCGGGAGGGAGCAATGAGCAGTTCTTC. It translates to CASSSLILAGGSNEQFF. This rearrangement joins TRBV5-1 to TRBJ2-1; 12 nucleotides agree with TRBD2. V was pared by 3 bases and J by 6 bases, with 10 bases of the junction left unmatched. The CDR3 is 17 residues long. Germline CDR1 SGHRS, CDR2 YFSETQ. Full variable domain (missing parts from reference TRBV5-1 and TRBJ2-1): KAGVTQTPRYLIKTRGQQVTLSCSPISGHRSVSWYQQTPGQGLQFLFEYFSETQRNKGNFPGRFSGRQFSNSRSEMNVSTLELGDSALYLCASSSLILAGGSNEQFFGPGTRLTVL.